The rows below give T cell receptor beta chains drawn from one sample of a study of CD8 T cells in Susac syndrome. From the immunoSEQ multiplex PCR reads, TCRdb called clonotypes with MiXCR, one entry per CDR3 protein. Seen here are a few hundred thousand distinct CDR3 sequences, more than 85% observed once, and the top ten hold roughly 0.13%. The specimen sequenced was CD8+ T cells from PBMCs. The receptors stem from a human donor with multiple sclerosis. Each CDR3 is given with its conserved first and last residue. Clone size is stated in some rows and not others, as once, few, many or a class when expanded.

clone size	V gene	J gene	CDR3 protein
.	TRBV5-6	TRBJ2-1	CASSVYNEQFF
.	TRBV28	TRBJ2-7	CASSSPGASGRHSYEQYF
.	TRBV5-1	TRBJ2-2	CASSLGTGIRIGELFF
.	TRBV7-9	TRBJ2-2	CASSYEPNTGELFF
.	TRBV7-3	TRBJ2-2	CASSSFDREAAANTGELFF
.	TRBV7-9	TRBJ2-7	CASSPKGSDEQYF
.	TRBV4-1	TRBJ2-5	CASSHLKGRNQETQYF
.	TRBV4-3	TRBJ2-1	CASSQEFTAGGGHEQFF
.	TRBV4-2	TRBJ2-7	CASSPALGSDSYEQYF
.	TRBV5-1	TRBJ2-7	CASSFTTSGITAEQYF
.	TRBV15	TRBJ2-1	CATSRIRAGNEQFF
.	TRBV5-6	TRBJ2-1	CASSVDRVRQFF
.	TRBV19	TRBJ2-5	CASSVGRYYQETQYF
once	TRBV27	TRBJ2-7	CASSLSGGWEYFEQYF
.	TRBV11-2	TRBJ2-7	CASSTLFPGTDPREQYF
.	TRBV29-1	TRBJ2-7	CSVELNSYEQYF
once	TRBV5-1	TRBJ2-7	CASSQEDRPYEQYF
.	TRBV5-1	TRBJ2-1	CASSPTSGRQREQFF